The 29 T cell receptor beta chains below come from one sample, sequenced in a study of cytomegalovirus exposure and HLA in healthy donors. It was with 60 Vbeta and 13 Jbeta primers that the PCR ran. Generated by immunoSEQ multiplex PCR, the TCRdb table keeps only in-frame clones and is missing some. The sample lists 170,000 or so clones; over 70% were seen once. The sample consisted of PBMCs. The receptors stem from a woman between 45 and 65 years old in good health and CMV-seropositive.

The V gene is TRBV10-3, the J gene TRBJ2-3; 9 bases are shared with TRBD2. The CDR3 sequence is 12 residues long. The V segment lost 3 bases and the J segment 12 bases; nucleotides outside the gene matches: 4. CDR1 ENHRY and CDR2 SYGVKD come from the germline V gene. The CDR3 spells CAISDLAGIQYF. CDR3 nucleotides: TGTGCCATCAGTGACCTAGCGGGGATACAGTATTTT.

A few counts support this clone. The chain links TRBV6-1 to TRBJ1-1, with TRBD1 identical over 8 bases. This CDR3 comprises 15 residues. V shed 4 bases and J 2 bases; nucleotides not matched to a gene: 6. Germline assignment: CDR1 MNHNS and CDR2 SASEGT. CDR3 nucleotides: TGTGCCAGCAGTGTACCTGACAGGGGAAACACTGAAGCTTTCTTT. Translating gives CASSVPDRGNTEAFF.

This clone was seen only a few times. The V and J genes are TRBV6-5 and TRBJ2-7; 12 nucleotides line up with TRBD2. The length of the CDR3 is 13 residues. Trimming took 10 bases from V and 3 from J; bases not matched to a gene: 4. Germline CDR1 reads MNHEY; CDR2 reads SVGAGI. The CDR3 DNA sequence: TGTGCCATCAGACTAGCGGGGGACTACGAGCAGTACTTC. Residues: CAIRLAGDYEQYF.

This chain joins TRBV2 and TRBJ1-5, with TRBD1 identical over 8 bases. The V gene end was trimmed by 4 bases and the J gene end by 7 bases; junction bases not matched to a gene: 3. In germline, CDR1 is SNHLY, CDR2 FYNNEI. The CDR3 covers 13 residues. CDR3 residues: CASSVDRGQPQHF. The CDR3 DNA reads TGTGCCAGCAGTGTCGACAGGGGCCAGCCCCAGCATTTT.

CDR3 amino acids: CASSLTSTRTQYF. The CDR3 DNA reads TGTGCCAGCAGCCTGACTAGCACGAGGACCCAGTACTTC. V usage is TRBV28 and J usage is TRBJ2-5; 7 bases align to TRBD2. V shed 6 bases and J 7 bases; nucleotides not matched to a gene: 8. The CDR3 sequence is 13 residues long. Germline loops: CDR1 MDHEN, CDR2 SYDVKM.

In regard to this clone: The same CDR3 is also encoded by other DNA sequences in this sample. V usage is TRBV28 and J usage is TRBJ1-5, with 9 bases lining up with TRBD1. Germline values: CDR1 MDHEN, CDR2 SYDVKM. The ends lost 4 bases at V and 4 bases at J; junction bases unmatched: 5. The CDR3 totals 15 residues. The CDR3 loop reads CASSSGQGRNQPQHF. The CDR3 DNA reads TGTGCCAGCAGTTCGGGACAGGGCAGGAATCAGCCCCAGCATTTT. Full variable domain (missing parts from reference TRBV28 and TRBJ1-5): DVKVTQSSRYLVKRTGEKVFLECVQDMDHENMFWYRQDPGLGLRLIYFSYDVKMKEKGDIPEGYSVSREKKERFSLILESASTNQTSMYLCASSSGQGRNQPQHFGDGTRLSIL.

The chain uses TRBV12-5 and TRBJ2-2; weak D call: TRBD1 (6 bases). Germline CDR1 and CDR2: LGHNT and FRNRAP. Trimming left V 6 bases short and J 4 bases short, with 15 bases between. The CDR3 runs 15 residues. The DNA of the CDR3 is TGTGCTAGTGGCCCAGGGACAATCCCCACCGGGGAGCTGTTTTTT. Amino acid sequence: CASGPGTIPTGELFF.

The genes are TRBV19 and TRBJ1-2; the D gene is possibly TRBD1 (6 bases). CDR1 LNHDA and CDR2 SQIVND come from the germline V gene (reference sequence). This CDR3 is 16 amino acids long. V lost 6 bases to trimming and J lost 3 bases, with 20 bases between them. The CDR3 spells CASRIGGARGDYGYTF. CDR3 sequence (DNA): TGTGCCAGTAGAATTGGGGGGGCGAGGGGCGACTATGGCTACACCTTC.

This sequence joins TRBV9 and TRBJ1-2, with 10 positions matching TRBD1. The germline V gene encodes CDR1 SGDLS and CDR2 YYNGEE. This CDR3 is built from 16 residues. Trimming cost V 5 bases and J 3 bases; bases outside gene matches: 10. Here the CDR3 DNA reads TGTGCCAGCAGTGGGGACAGGGGTTCTTCCTACTATGGCTACACCTTC. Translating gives CASSGDRGSSYYGYTF.

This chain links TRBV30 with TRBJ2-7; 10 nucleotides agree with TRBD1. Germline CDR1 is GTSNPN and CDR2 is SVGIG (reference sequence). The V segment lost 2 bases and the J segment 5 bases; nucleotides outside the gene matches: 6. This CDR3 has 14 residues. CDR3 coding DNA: TGTGCCTGGAGTCCCAGGGACAGGGGAGACGAGCAGTACTTC. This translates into CAWSPRDRGDEQYF.

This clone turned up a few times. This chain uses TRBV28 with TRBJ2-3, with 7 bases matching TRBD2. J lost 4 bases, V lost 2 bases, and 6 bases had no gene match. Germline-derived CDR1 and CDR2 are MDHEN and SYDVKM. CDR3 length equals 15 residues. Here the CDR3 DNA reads TGTGCCAGCAGTTTAGCGCGGGAGAGGGCAGATACGCAGTATTTT. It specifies CASSLARERADTQYF.

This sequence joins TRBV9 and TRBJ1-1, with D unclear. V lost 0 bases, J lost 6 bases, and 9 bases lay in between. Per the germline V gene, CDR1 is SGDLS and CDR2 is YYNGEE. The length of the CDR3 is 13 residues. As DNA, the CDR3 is TGTGCCAGCAGCGTAGGCAGTCGGGCTGAAGCTTTCTTT. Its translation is CASSVGSRAEAFF.

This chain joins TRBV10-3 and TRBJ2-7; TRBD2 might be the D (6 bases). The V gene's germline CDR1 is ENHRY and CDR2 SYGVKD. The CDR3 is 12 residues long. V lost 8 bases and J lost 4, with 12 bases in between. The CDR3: CAIGRGVYEQYF. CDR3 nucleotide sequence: TGTGCCATCGGGCGCGGGGTTTACGAGCAGTACTTC.

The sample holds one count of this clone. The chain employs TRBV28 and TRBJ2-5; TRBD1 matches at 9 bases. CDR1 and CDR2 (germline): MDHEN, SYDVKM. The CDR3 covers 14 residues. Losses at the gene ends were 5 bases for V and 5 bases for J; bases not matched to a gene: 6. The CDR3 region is CASSPSTGGETQYF. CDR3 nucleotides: TGTGCCAGCAGTCCCTCGACAGGGGGGGAGACCCAGTACTTC.

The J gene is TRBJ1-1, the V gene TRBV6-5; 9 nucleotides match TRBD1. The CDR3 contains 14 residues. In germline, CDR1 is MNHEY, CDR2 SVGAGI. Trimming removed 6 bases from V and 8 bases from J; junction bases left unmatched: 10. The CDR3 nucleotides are TGTGCCAGCAGGCCCACAGGGGGCGCATGGGAAGCTTTCTTT. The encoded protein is CASRPTGGAWEAFF.

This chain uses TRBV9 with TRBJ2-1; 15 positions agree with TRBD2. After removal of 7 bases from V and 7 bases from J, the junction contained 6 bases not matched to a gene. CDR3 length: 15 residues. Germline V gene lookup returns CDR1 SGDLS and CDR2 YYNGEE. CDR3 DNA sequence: TGTGCCAGCTCAGGACTAGCGGGGGGGCAGAATGAGCAGTTCTTC. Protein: CASSGLAGGQNEQFF.

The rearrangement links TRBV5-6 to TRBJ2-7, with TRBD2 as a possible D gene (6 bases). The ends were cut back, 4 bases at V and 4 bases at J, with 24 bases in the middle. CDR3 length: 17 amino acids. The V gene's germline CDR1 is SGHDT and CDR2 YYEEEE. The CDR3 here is CASSGGATGTALYEQYF. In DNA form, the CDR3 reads TGTGCCAGCAGCGGAGGGGCTACCGGGACGGCACTTTACGAGCAGTACTTC.

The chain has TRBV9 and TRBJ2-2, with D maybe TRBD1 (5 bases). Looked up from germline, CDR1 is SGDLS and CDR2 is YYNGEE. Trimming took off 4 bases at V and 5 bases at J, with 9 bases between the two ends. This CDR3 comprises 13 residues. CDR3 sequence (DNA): TGTGCCAGCAGCATTACAGGAACCGGGGAGCTGTTTTTT. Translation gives CASSITGTGELFF. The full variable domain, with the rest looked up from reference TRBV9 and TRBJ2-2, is DSGVTQTPKHLITATGQRVTLRCSPRSGDLSVYWYQQSLDQGLQFLIQYYNGEERAKGNILERFSAQQFPDLHSELNLSSLELGDSALYFCASSITGTGELFFGEGSRLTVL.

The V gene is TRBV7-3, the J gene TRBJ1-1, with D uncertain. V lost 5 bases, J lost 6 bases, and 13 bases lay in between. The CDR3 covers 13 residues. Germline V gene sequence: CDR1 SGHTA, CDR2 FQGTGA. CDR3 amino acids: CASSATWEAEAFF. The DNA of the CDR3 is TGTGCCAGCAGCGCTACATGGGAGGCTGAAGCTTTCTTT.

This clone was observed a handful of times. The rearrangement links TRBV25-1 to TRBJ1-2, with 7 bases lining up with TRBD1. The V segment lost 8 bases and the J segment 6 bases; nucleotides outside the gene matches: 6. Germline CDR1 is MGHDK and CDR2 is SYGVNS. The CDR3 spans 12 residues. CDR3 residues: CASHRGGDGYTF. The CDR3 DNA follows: TGTGCCAGCCACAGGGGTGGTGATGGCTACACCTTC.

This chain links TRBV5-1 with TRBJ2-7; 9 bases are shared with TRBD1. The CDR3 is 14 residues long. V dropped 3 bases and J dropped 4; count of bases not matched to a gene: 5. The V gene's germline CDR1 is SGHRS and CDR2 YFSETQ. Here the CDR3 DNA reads TGCGCCAGCAGCTCACCGGGACAGGGTTACGAGCAGTACTTC. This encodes CASSSPGQGYEQYF.

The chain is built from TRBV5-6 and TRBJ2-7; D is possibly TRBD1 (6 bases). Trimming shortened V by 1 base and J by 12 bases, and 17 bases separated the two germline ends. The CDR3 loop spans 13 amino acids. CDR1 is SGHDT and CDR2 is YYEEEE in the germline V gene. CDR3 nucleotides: TGTGCCAGCAGCTTGAGGGACACCTGGGGTCTGTACTTC. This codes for CASSLRDTWGLYF.

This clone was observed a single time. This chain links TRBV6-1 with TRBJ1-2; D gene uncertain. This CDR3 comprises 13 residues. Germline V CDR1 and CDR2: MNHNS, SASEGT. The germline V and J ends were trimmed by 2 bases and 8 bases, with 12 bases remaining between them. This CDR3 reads CASSESNHQGYTF. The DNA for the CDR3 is TGTGCCAGCAGTGAATCAAACCACCAGGGCTACACCTTC.

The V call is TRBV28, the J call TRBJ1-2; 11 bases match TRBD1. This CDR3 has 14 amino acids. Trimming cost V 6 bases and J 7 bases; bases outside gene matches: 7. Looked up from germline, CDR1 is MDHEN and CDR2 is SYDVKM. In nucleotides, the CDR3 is TGTGCCAGCAGCCTTGGACAGGGGGCGAGTGGCTACACCTTC. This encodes CASSLGQGASGYTF.

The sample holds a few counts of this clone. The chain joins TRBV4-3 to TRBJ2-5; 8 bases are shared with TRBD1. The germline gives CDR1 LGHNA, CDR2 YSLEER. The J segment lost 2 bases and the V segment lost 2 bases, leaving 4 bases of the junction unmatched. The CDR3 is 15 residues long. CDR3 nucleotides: TGCGCCAGCAGCCAAAACAGGGGGTGGCAAGAGACCCAGTACTTC. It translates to CASSQNRGWQETQYF.

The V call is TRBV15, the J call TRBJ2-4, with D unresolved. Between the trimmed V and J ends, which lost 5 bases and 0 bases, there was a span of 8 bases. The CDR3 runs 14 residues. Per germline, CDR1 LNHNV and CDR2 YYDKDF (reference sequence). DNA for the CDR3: TGTGCCACCAGCCAACTACTAGCCAAAAACATTCAGTACTTC. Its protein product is CATSQLLAKNIQYF. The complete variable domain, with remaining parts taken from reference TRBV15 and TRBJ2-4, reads DAMVIQNPRYQVTQFGKPVTLSCSQTLNHNVMYWYQQKSSQAPKLLFHYYDKDFNNEADTPDNFQSRRPNTSFCFLDIRSPGLGDTAMYLCATSQLLAKNIQYFGAGTRLSVL.

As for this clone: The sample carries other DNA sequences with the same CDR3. CDR3 bases: TGTGCCTGGAGTCAGGGATTCGATGAAAAACTGTTTTTT. This sequence encodes CAWSQGFDEKLFF. The chain combines TRBV30 with TRBJ1-4; a possible D gene is TRBD1 (5 bases). This CDR3 comprises 13 residues. Germline V CDR1 and CDR2: GTSNPN, SVGIG (reference sequence). V gave up 2 bases and J gave up 6 bases, with 10 bases separating them.

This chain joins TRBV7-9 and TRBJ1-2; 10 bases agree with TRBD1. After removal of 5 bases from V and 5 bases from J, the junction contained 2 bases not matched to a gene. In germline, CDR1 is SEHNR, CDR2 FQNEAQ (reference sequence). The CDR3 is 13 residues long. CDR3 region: CASSEGQGYGYTF. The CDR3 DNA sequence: TGTGCCAGCAGCGAGGGACAGGGGTATGGCTACACCTTC.

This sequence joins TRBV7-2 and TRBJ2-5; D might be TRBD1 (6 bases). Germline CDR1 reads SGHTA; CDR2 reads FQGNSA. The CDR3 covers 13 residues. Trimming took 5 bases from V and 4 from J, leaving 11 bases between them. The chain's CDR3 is CASSPGHPETQYF. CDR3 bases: TGTGCCAGCAGCCCGGGACATCCAGAGACCCAGTACTTC.